The T cell receptor (beta chain) described here comes from a study of cytomegalovirus exposure and HLA in healthy donors. Use of 60 Vbeta and 13 Jbeta primers characterized the PCR. Some clones are missing from TCRdb's copy, which holds only in-frame ones; the method was immunoSEQ multiplex PCR. The table shows some 200,000 clones, with about 80% occurring only once. The sequence was obtained from a woman aged 55-70 years in good health and CMV-seropositive. Material for sequencing was PBMCs.

CDR3 sequence reads: CASSRGGEPYNEQFF. The DNA of the CDR3 is TGCGCCAGCAGCCGGGGCGGGGAGCCCTACAATGAGCAGTTCTTC. The chain has TRBV5-1 and TRBJ2-1, with D possibly TRBD2 on 6 matching bases. Germline V gives CDR1 SGHRS, CDR2 YFSETQ. The CDR3 extends over 15 amino acids. V lost 4 bases to trimming and J lost 2 bases, with 13 bases between them.